These 24 T cell receptor beta chains originate from one sample sequenced in a study of shared clonotypes between healthy human individuals. Data came from immunoSEQ multiplex PCR; TCRdb stores just in-frame clones and leaves some out. The sample includes about 1.1 million clones, 75% to 85% of them seen just once. The sample was memory CD4+ T cells from PBMCs. Subset here: CD45RA-negative fraction. Receptors originate from a man aged 18 to 30 in good health. Some clones in this sample may be carry-over from other donors' samples.

About this clone: A far larger clone is only one base removed, so a read error is likely. The rearrangement joins TRBV30 to TRBJ1-3, with D tentatively TRBD1 (5 bases). From germline, CDR1 is GTSNPN and CDR2 SVGIG (reference sequence). The CDR3 contains 17 residues. The CDR3 nucleotides read TGTGCCTGCCGGCGACCCAGGCGGGGGGTCCCTGGAGACACCATATATTTT. Amino acid sequence: CACRRPRRGVPGDTIYF.

Concerning this clone itself: The junction differs from germline at one of its ends, possibly a read error. The V and J genes are TRBV5-1 and TRBJ2-1; D is ambiguous. The CDR3 runs to 12 residues. Germline V CDR1 and CDR2: SGHRS, YFSETQ. The CDR3 DNA reads TGCGCCACCAGCAGTAAGGGAAATGAGCAGTTCTTC. Amino acids: CATSSKGNEQFF.

This chain connects TRBV5-1 to TRBJ2-1, with TRBD2 matching 8 bases. The CDR3 runs to 16 residues. J gave up 1 base and V 4 bases, and 7 bases lay outside the gene matches. Looked up from germline, CDR1 is SGHRS and CDR2 is YFSETQ. The CDR3 loop is CASSLSGTTSYNEQFF. For the CDR3, the DNA is TGCGCCAGCAGCCTTAGCGGGACTACGTCCTACAATGAGCAGTTCTTC.

With respect to this clone: Other DNA sequences in this specimen translate into the identical CDR3. The chain joins TRBV9 to TRBJ2-1; weak D call: TRBD1 (5 bases). Germline lookup yields CDR1 SGDLS and CDR2 YYNGEE. This CDR3 has 15 amino acids. The V and J ends lost 0 bases and 1 base respectively, with 8 bases between them. The CDR3 is CASSVVAGSYNEQFF. The DNA for the CDR3 is TGTGCCAGCAGCGTAGTAGCAGGGTCCTACAATGAGCAGTTCTTC.

The chain links TRBV27 to TRBJ2-2, with D maybe TRBD1 (5 bases). V lost 0 bases and J lost 4, with 9 bases in between. Germline loops: CDR1 MNHEY, CDR2 SMNVEV (reference sequence). The CDR3 runs to 15 residues. CDR3 DNA sequence: TGTGCCAGCAGTTTATCCCCCCAGGGCACCGGGGAGCTGTTTTTT. Translated: CASSLSPQGTGELFF.

This clone was picked up a small number of times. V gene TRBV5-6 combines with J gene TRBJ2-1, with TRBD2 matching 8 bases. The trim removed 3 bases at V and 10 bases at J, leaving 9 bases unmatched. Germline CDR1 is SGHDT and CDR2 is YYEEEE. The CDR3 consists of 14 residues. The CDR3 sequence is CASSSQASSGEQFF. DNA for the CDR3: TGTGCCAGCAGCTCCCAAGCCTCTAGCGGGGAGCAGTTCTTC.

V and J are TRBV5-1 and TRBJ2-5; D might be TRBD2 (6 bases). CDR1 is SGHRS, CDR2 YFSETQ, per germline. Trimming left V 2 bases short and J 3 bases short, with 11 bases between. This CDR3 spans 14 amino acids. CDR3 DNA sequence: TGCGCCAGCAGCTTAATCGGAGGGGAAGAGACCCAGTACTTC. It yields the protein CASSLIGGEETQYF.

This clone was observed a few times. The V and J genes are TRBV30 and TRBJ2-5; D is tentatively TRBD1 or TRBD2 (5 bases each). Germline loops: CDR1 GTSNPN, CDR2 SVGIG (reference sequence). V lost 5 bases and J lost 1, with 11 bases in between. CDR3 length: 13 amino acids. The chain's CDR3 is CAWGASLQETQYF. In nucleotides, the CDR3 is TGTGCCTGGGGGGCTAGCCTCCAAGAGACCCAGTACTTC.

This clone appeared a few times. This chain links TRBV28 with TRBJ1-2; D is ambiguous. The CDR3 is made up of 14 amino acids. Trimming left V 1 base short and J 4 bases short, with 10 bases between. Germline assignment: CDR1 MDHEN and CDR2 SYDVKM. The CDR3 region is CASSLSTDAYGYTF. CDR3 bases: TGTGCCAGCAGTTTATCAACAGACGCCTATGGCTACACCTTC.

This clone is a singleton in its sample. The chain joins TRBV7-9 to TRBJ2-7; unclear D gene. CDR1 is SEHNR and CDR2 is FQNEAQ in the germline V gene (reference sequence). The CDR3 is 12 residues long. The germline V and J ends were trimmed by 2 bases and 5 bases, with 7 bases remaining between them. The CDR3 sequence is CASSLSVNEQYF. In DNA, the CDR3 is TGTGCCAGCAGCTTATCGGTTAACGAGCAGTACTTC.

The CDR3: CASSAGQGFYEQYF. Written as DNA, the CDR3 is TGTGCCAGTTCAGCGGGACAGGGATTCTACGAGCAGTACTTC. The chain is built from TRBV2 and TRBJ2-7; 9 bases fit TRBD1. V was pared by 9 bases and J by 3 bases, with 9 bases of the junction left unmatched. This CDR3 region has 14 residues. Germline V gives CDR1 SNHLY, CDR2 FYNNEI.

The sample holds many counts of this clone. The V gene is TRBV28, the J gene TRBJ2-5; D could derive from TRBD1 or TRBD2 (6 bases each). The CDR3 extends over 17 amino acids. V lost 2 bases and J 3 bases, leaving 19 bases between the germline ends. The germline CDR1 and CDR2 sequences are MDHEN and SYDVKM. CDR3 amino acids: CASSLGGGVGTKETQYF. The CDR3 region has the DNA TGTGCCAGCAGTTTAGGGGGCGGGGTCGGGACAAAAGAGACCCAGTACTTC.

This clone was counted a single time. The rearrangement uses TRBV6-5 and TRBJ2-7, with 8 bases fitting TRBD1. Germline-derived CDR1 and CDR2 are MNHEY and SVGAGI. J was trimmed by 5 bases and V by 3 bases; bases with no gene match: 12. This CDR3 region has 16 residues. The CDR3 DNA follows: TGTGCCAGCAGTTATGTTCACCCTGGACAGGGTAACGAGCAGTACTTC. The encoded protein is CASSYVHPGQGNEQYF.

This clone has only one observation. The chain links TRBV6-1 to TRBJ1-1; possible D gene TRBD1, 6 bases. Trimming left V 3 bases short and J 3 bases short, with 29 bases between. The CDR3 loop spans 20 amino acids. CDR1 MNHNS and CDR2 SASEGT come from the germline V gene. Written as DNA, the CDR3 is TGTGCCAGCAGTGATACCGGAGGGGGGAAAGGGAGTATAGGAGACACTGAAGCTTTCTTT. It encodes CASSDTGGGKGSIGDTEAFF.

The rearrangement joins TRBV7-2 to TRBJ2-3; D tentatively reads TRBD1 or TRBD2 (6 bases each). CDR1 is SGHTA and CDR2 is FQGNSA in the germline V gene. Trimming removed 1 base from V and 2 bases from J, with 13 bases in between. CDR3 size: 16 residues. The chain's CDR3 is CASSLGLGGLTDTQYF. CDR3 DNA sequence: TGTGCCAGCAGCTTAGGATTGGGGGGCCTCACAGATACGCAGTATTTT. Complete variable domain (other parts from reference TRBV7-2 and TRBJ2-3): GAGVSQSPSNKVTEKGKDVELRCDPISGHTALYWYRQSLGQGLEFLIYFQGNSAPDKSGLPSDRFSAERTGGSVSTLTIQRTQQEDSAVYLCASSLGLGGLTDTQYFGPGTRLTVL.

J is TRBJ2-7 and V is TRBV5-1, with D perhaps matching TRBD1 (5 bases). This CDR3 is built from 14 residues. Between the trimmed V and J ends, which lost 5 bases and 0 bases, there was a span of 12 bases. Germline CDR1 reads SGHRS; CDR2 reads YFSETQ. This CDR3 reads CASRLGASSYEQYF. DNA for the CDR3: TGCGCCAGCAGGTTAGGGGCAAGCTCCTACGAGCAGTACTTC. Complete variable domain (other parts from reference TRBV5-1 and TRBJ2-7): KAGVTQTPRYLIKTRGQQVTLSCSPISGHRSVSWYQQTPGQGLQFLFEYFSETQRNKGNFPGRFSGRQFSNSRSEMNVSTLELGDSALYLCASRLGASSYEQYFGPGTRLTVT.

The CDR3 DNA is TGCGCCAGCAGCCAAGTTTGGCAGGGAGTTTACGAGCAGTACTTC. Amino acids: CASSQVWQGVYEQYF. The rearrangement joins TRBV4-3 to TRBJ2-7; D could derive from TRBD1 or TRBD2 (5 bases each). The CDR3 totals 15 residues. Per germline, CDR1 LGHNA and CDR2 YSLEER. The V end was cut by 1 base, the J end by 4 bases, with 14 bases between.

The chain has TRBV11-2 and TRBJ1-1; D is uncertain. The CDR3 length is 13 residues. The V end lost 0 bases, the J end lost 6 bases, and 8 bases lay between the germline ends. The germline V gene encodes CDR1 SGHAT and CDR2 FQNNGV. The CDR3 DNA follows: TGTGCCAGCAGCTTAGAGCGAGGGTCTGAAGCTTTCTTT. Amino acid sequence: CASSLERGSEAFF.

This clone showed up just once. The chain links TRBV5-1 to TRBJ2-3; possibly TRBD1 for D (6 bases). The germline gives CDR1 SGHRS, CDR2 YFSETQ. V lost 7 bases, J lost 2 bases, and 11 bases lay in between. This CDR3 comprises 13 residues. The CDR3 nucleotides are TGCGCCAGCGAGCAGGGACACACAGATACGCAGTATTTT. Amino acids: CASEQGHTDTQYF.

The rearrangement links TRBV4-1 to TRBJ1-2; 9 bases match TRBD1. The CDR3 length is 17 residues. CDR1 is MGHRA, CDR2 YSYEKL, per germline. Trimming cost V 2 bases and J 8 bases; bases outside gene matches: 15. This chain's CDR3 is CASSQWSGGQGYRGYTF. The CDR3 bases are TGCGCCAGCAGCCAATGGAGTGGGGGACAGGGCTATCGAGGCTACACCTTC.

The chain is built from TRBV28 and TRBJ2-2, with D perhaps being TRBD1 or TRBD2 (5 bases each). V dropped 5 bases and J dropped 0 bases, with 10 bases sitting between them. Germline V gene sequence: CDR1 MDHEN, CDR2 SYDVKM. CDR3 size: 15 residues. The DNA of the CDR3 is TGTGCCAGCAGTCAGGGACGGTCGAACACCGGGGAGCTGTTTTTT. Amino acid sequence: CASSQGRSNTGELFF.

The V gene is TRBV5-5, the J gene TRBJ1-2; D may be TRBD1 (5 bases). The CDR3 has 15 amino acids. The germline V gene encodes CDR1 SGHKS and CDR2 YYEKEE (reference sequence). The ends were cut back, 4 bases at V and 0 bases at J, with 13 bases in the middle. DNA for the CDR3: TGTGCCAGCAGCGCAGACGGGGGATCTAACTATGGCTACACCTTC. Translation gives CASSADGGSNYGYTF. Based on the CDR3 plus reference TRBV5-5 and TRBJ1-2, the full variable domain is DAGVTQSPTHLIKTRGQQVTLRCSPISGHKSVSWYQQVLGQGPQFIFQYYEKEERGRGNFPDRFSARQFPNYSSELNVNALLLGDSALYLCASSADGGSNYGYTFGSGTRLTVV.

The J gene is TRBJ2-7, the V gene TRBV7-9; TRBD2 aligns across 9 bases. Germline lookup yields CDR1 SEHNR and CDR2 FQNEAQ (reference sequence). The CDR3 loop spans 15 amino acids. Trimming removed 4 bases from V and 0 bases from J; junction bases left unmatched: 4. The CDR3 DNA follows: TGTGCCAGCAGCTCCATGGGACTAGCCTCCTACGAGCAGTACTTC. Its translation is CASSSMGLASYEQYF.

The chain uses TRBV19 and TRBJ1-1; D not resolved. V was trimmed by 0 bases and J by 5 bases, leaving 10 bases between them. Germline assignment: CDR1 LNHDA and CDR2 SQIVND (reference sequence). This CDR3 spans 14 amino acids. The DNA of the CDR3 is TGTGCCAGTAGTATAGATCAGGAGAGGACTGAAGCTTTCTTT. This codes for CASSIDQERTEAFF.